One and the same sample provided the 28 T cell receptor beta chains below, sequenced in a study of response to subunit inactivated influenza vaccine. Using its own MiXCR run on the RT-PCR reads, TCRdb lists one record per CDR3 protein. Of roughly 500,000 distinct CDR3 sequences detected, 16% appear once; the ten largest clones hold 2.5% to 3.5%. Source: CD4+ T cells sorted from PBMCs, taken about 23 months after vaccination. The source is a man aged 50 to 75 who received an inactivated influenza vaccine.

This clonotype occurred a few times. The chain has TRBV7-2 and TRBJ2-7; unclear D gene. The ends were cut back, 5 bases at V and 3 bases at J, with 11 bases in the middle. The CDR3 has 13 residues. The V gene's germline CDR1 is SGHTA and CDR2 FQGNSA. The CDR3 nucleotides are TGTGCCAGCAGCCAGATAAACCTCTACGAGCAGTACTTC. It encodes CASSQINLYEQYF.

The V and J genes are TRBV19 and TRBJ2-3; possible D gene TRBD1, 5 bases. The CDR3 loop spans 15 amino acids. Germline assignment: CDR1 LNHDA and CDR2 SQIVND (reference sequence). The V end was cut by 1 base, the J end by 0 bases, with 8 bases between. The CDR3 nucleotides read TGTGCCAGTAGTATAGGGGCAGGGAGCACAGATACGCAGTATTTT. Translating gives CASSIGAGSTDTQYF.

The chain has TRBV4-2 and TRBJ2-1, with D possibly TRBD2 on 6 matching bases. The ends were cut back, 1 base at V and 9 bases at J, with 25 bases in the middle. CDR3 length: 18 amino acids. Germline V CDR1 and CDR2: LGHNA, YNFKEQ. This chain's CDR3 is CASSQGPLREIDLGEQFF. CDR3 DNA: TGTGCCAGCAGCCAAGGGCCCCTCCGGGAGATTGATTTGGGTGAGCAGTTCTTC.

CDR3 bases: TGTGCCAGCAGCCCCACTCGGACAGGAATCAATGAGCAGTTCTTC. Its protein product is CASSPTRTGINEQFF. V usage is TRBV12-3 or TRBV12-4 and J usage is TRBJ2-1, with TRBD1 identical over 7 bases. The CDR3 sequence is 15 residues long. The ends lost 6 bases at V and 6 bases at J; junction bases unmatched: 11.

This clonotype showed up many times. This chain uses TRBV3-1 with TRBJ1-1; D is uncertain. Germline V gene data show CDR1 as LGHDT and CDR2 as YNNKEL (reference sequence). V lost 1 base and J 1 base, leaving 4 bases between the germline ends. The CDR3 runs to 13 residues. CDR3: CASSQGANTEAFF. For the CDR3, the DNA is TGTGCCAGCAGCCAAGGAGCGAACACTGAAGCTTTCTTT.

This clonotype appeared a few times. The chain uses TRBV3-1 and TRBJ1-5; D is possibly TRBD1 (5 bases). V was shortened by 4 bases and J by 7 bases, with 11 bases between the two germline ends. Germline-derived CDR1 and CDR2 are LGHDT and YNNKEL (reference sequence). The CDR3 contains 13 residues. In DNA, the CDR3 is TGTGCCAGCAGCCCCGGGACTGGGCAGCCCCAGCATTTT. Its translation is CASSPGTGQPQHF.

The chain uses TRBV29-1 and TRBJ2-1; the D gene could be TRBD1 or TRBD2 (7 bases each). Trimming took off 4 bases at V and 9 bases at J, with 16 bases between the two ends. Germline CDR1 SQVTM, CDR2 ANQGSEA. This CDR3 is 13 amino acids long. CDR3 coding DNA: TGCAGCGTTGGCAGGGGGAGGGCGAGTGAGCAGTTCTTC. Translating gives CSVGRGRASEQFF.

In this sample, this clonotype turned up a few times. The V and J genes are TRBV3-1 and TRBJ2-6; TRBD2 agrees at 7 bases. The CDR3 consists of 14 residues. Germline CDR1 is LGHDT and CDR2 is YNNKEL (reference sequence). Trimming cost V 6 bases and J 10 bases; bases outside gene matches: 9. CDR3 sequence reads: CASRTSGTQNVLTF. The CDR3, as DNA: TGTGCCAGCAGAACGAGCGGGACCCAGAACGTCCTGACTTTC. Variable domain in full (rest from reference TRBV3-1 and TRBJ2-6): DTAVSQTPKYLVTQMGNDKSIKCEQNLGHDTMYWYKQDSKKFLKIMFSYNNKELIINETVPNRFSPKSPDKAHLNLHINSLELGDSAVYFCASRTSGTQNVLTFGAGSRLTVL.

This clonotype came up a few times. The chain is built from TRBV6-2 or TRBV6-3 and TRBJ2-3; TRBD1 matches 10 bases. Germline CDR1 is MNHEY and CDR2 is SVGEGT. This CDR3 is built from 16 residues. The junction had 11 bases not matched to a gene; V was cut back by 6 bases and J by 5 bases. This CDR3 reads CASSDRGRRVGDTQYF. CDR3 coding DNA: TGTGCCAGCAGCGACAGGGGGCGCCGGGTAGGAGATACGCAGTATTTT.

This chain joins TRBV7-9 and TRBJ2-2; a possible D gene is TRBD2 (6 bases). Per the germline V gene, CDR1 is SEHNR and CDR2 is FQNEAQ (reference sequence). The V and J ends lost 0 bases and 4 bases respectively, with 9 bases between them. The CDR3 is 15 residues long. CDR3 sequence: CASSLAGGATGELFF. CDR3 in DNA: TGTGCCAGCAGCTTAGCGGGAGGCGCCACCGGGGAGCTGTTTTTT.

The V call is TRBV5-5, the J call TRBJ2-3; 10 bases are shared with TRBD2. CDR1 is SGHKS and CDR2 is YYEKEE in the germline V gene (reference sequence). Germline trimming cut 6 bases from V and 1 base from J; bases unmatched to any gene: 5. The length of the CDR3 is 15 residues. DNA of the CDR3: TGTGCCAGCACCGCCCTAGCGGGAGGCACAGATACGCAGTATTTT. This sequence encodes CASTALAGGTDTQYF.

The rearrangement joins TRBV7-2 to TRBJ1-5; D remains unclear. Between the trimmed V and J ends, which lost 3 bases and 4 bases, there was a span of 13 bases. Germline CDR1 and CDR2: SGHTA and FQGNSA. The CDR3 is 15 residues long. The CDR3 here is CASSFDAVRNQPQHF. CDR3 nucleotides: TGTGCCAGCAGCTTCGACGCAGTTAGGAATCAGCCCCAGCATTTT.

This clonotype showed up many times. The CDR3 nucleotides are TGTGCCAGCAGTTTGGGTGAGGGCAGGGGGAAAGCTTTCTTT. Translating gives CASSLGEGRGKAFF. J is TRBJ1-1 and V is TRBV28; 7 nucleotides align to TRBD1. Germline V gives CDR1 MDHEN, CDR2 SYDVKM. Losses at the gene ends were 3 bases for V and 9 bases for J; bases not matched to a gene: 10. The CDR3 is made up of 14 amino acids.

This clonotype has a handful of counts. The V call is TRBV7-8, the J call TRBJ2-1; weak D call: TRBD1 (6 bases). The germline V and J ends were trimmed by 5 bases and 2 bases, with 19 bases remaining between them. Germline lookup yields CDR1 SGHVS and CDR2 FQNEAQ. This CDR3 has 17 amino acids. The CDR3 spells CASSEYSGTYTYNEQFF. DNA of the CDR3: TGTGCCAGCAGCGAATACTCCGGGACATACACCTACAATGAGCAGTTCTTC.

This clonotype has a handful of counts. The J gene is TRBJ2-6, the V gene TRBV20-1; a weak D match, TRBD1 (5 bases). This CDR3 has 16 amino acids. V was pared by 0 bases and J by 0 bases, with 9 bases between. Germline CDR1 is DFQATT and CDR2 is SNEGSKA (reference sequence). In DNA, the CDR3 is TGCAGTGCTAGAGATCTAGACAGCTCTGGGGCCAACGTCCTGACTTTC. Protein product: CSARDLDSSGANVLTF.

This clonotype showed up just a few times. The chain carries TRBV5-1 and TRBJ2-7; 8 bases map to TRBD1. Unmatched junction bases numbered 5, after V lost 2 bases and J lost 7 bases. CDR3 size: 13 residues. Germline loops: CDR1 SGHRS, CDR2 YFSETQ. The CDR3 nucleotides read TGCGCCAGCAGCTTTCAGGGGGCAGAAGAGCAGTACTTC. Translating gives CASSFQGAEEQYF. The full variable domain, rest sourced from reference TRBV5-1 and TRBJ2-7, is KAGVTQTPRYLIKTRGQQVTLSCSPISGHRSVSWYQQTPGQGLQFLFEYFSETQRNKGNFPGRFSGRQFSNSRSEMNVSTLELGDSALYLCASSFQGAEEQYFGPGTRLTVT.

The V call is TRBV6-2 or TRBV6-3, the J call TRBJ2-1; D is uncertain. The germline V and J ends were trimmed by 2 bases and 5 bases, with 7 bases remaining between them. The CDR3 loop spans 13 amino acids. Germline V lookup: CDR1 MNHEY, CDR2 SVGEGT. CDR3 nucleotide sequence: TGTGCCAGCAGTTACCCCGGAAACAATGAGCAGTTCTTC. It codes for CASSYPGNNEQFF.

This chain uses TRBV7-2 with TRBJ2-3; tentative D call: TRBD2 (5 bases). There are 14 residues in the CDR3. CDR1 and CDR2 from the germline V gene are SGHTA and FQGNSA. Trimming removed 4 bases at V and 2 bases at J, with 10 bases between. CDR3 DNA sequence: TGTGCCAGCAGCTCCGGGATCACCACAGATACGCAGTATTTT. Protein: CASSSGITTDTQYF.

The CDR3 loop is CSAFPQTGGLTDTQYF. DNA for the CDR3: TGCAGTGCCTTCCCTCAAACAGGGGGCCTCACAGATACGCAGTATTTT. V and J are TRBV20-1 and TRBJ2-3, with 9 bases aligning to TRBD1. The CDR3 is 16 amino acids. Germline loops: CDR1 DFQATT, CDR2 SNEGSKA (reference sequence). Trimming removed 6 bases from V and 2 bases from J; junction bases left unmatched: 12.

The table lists this clonotype with many counts. The V gene is TRBV5-1, the J gene TRBJ2-2; 9 bases are a match to TRBD2. There are 16 residues in the CDR3. CDR1 and CDR2 from the germline V gene are SGHRS and YFSETQ. Trimming took 2 bases from V and 2 from J; bases not matched to a gene: 4. The CDR3 nucleotides are TGCGCCAGCAGCTTACCGGGACTAGCAAACACCGGGGAGCTGTTTTTT. The encoded protein is CASSLPGLANTGELFF.

This chain joins TRBV3-1 and TRBJ1-3; tentatively, D is TRBD1 (5 bases). Per germline, CDR1 LGHDT and CDR2 YNNKEL (reference sequence). V was trimmed by 4 bases and J by 0 bases, leaving 13 bases between them. There are 16 residues in the CDR3. CDR3 bases: TGTGCCAGCAGCCCCTTGGGGGGGGACTCTGGAAACACCATATATTTT. Its translation is CASSPLGGDSGNTIYF.

CDR3: CASSHRTVQETQYF. CDR3 sequence (DNA): TGTGCCAGCAGCCACCGGACGGTTCAAGAGACCCAGTACTTC. The rearrangement uses TRBV7-9 and TRBJ2-5, with D uncertain. In germline, CDR1 is SEHNR, CDR2 FQNEAQ (reference sequence). Trimming stripped 5 bases from V and 2 bases from J, with 12 bases between. The CDR3 covers 14 residues.

The table lists this clonotype with many counts. This chain uses TRBV28 with TRBJ2-5; either TRBD1 or TRBD2 may fit D (5 bases each). Looked up from germline, CDR1 is MDHEN and CDR2 is SYDVKM. V gave up 6 bases and J gave up 2 bases, with 16 bases separating them. The CDR3 has 15 amino acids. The CDR3 coding sequence is TGTGCCAGCAGGGGGCGTGGAGGCGGACAAGAGACCCAGTACTTC. Protein product: CASRGRGGGQETQYF.

This sequence joins TRBV7-2 and TRBJ2-5; D might be TRBD1 or TRBD2, each matching 5 bases. The CDR3 is made up of 14 amino acids. Looked up from germline, CDR1 is SGHTA and CDR2 is FQGNSA. Trimming took off 2 bases at V and 5 bases at J, with 12 bases between the two ends. CDR3 coding DNA: TGTGCCAGCAGCTTAACCCGGGACGGGGAGACCCAGTACTTC. The encoded protein is CASSLTRDGETQYF.

The V gene is TRBV10-3, the J gene TRBJ2-7; 8 bases map to TRBD1. CDR3 size: 16 residues. CDR1 ENHRY and CDR2 SYGVKD come from the germline V gene. V lost 2 bases to trimming and J lost 3 bases; unmatched junction nucleotides: 9. CDR3 amino acids: CAISEGRTGLIYEQYF. CDR3 nucleotide sequence: TGTGCCATCAGTGAGGGTAGGACAGGGTTAATCTACGAGCAGTACTTC.

This clonotype has only a few counts. The chain joins TRBV20-1 to TRBJ2-3, with 7 bases lining up with TRBD2. Looked up from germline, CDR1 is DFQATT and CDR2 is SNEGSKA (reference sequence). V lost 6 bases and J lost 3; bases outside the gene matches: 12. The CDR3 length is 15 residues. The CDR3 sequence: CSARGQRGFTDTQYF. The CDR3 coding sequence is TGCAGTGCGAGGGGCCAGCGGGGATTTACAGATACGCAGTATTTT.

A word on this clonotype: In this CDR3 the conserved last residue, phenylalanine or tryptophan, is missing, so a read error is likely. The rearrangement joins TRBV3-1 to TRBJ2-3; D gene unclear. The CDR3 is 15 amino acids. Germline CDR1 is LGHDT and CDR2 is YNNKEL (reference sequence). Trimming cost V 1 base and J 3 bases, with 11 bases left between them. CDR3 nucleotides: TGTGCCAGCAGCCAAGTTATGGGGAAGACAGATACGCAGTATTTA. Its translation: CASSQVMGKTDTQYL.

This clonotype was recorded a few times. As DNA, the CDR3 is TGCAGTGTCAGGGAGGAGGTAGAGGGGGTCACAGATACGCAGTATTTT. It specifies CSVREEVEGVTDTQYF. This chain links TRBV20-1 with TRBJ2-3; D may correspond to TRBD1 or TRBD2 (6 bases each). The CDR3 runs to 16 residues. V gave up 7 bases and J gave up 2 bases, with 22 bases separating them. Germline lookup yields CDR1 DFQATT and CDR2 SNEGSKA (reference sequence).